These 28 T cell receptor beta chains share one sample of origin, sequenced in a study of beta chain features in type 1 diabetes. Whole-study findings and limits: Within each of all four CD4+ subsets, Type 1 diabetes patients had TCRB CDR3s that were moderately but significantly shorter.

No antigen has been assigned to these receptors. Of the isolated RNA, all was reverse transcribed, and so the sequenced material was expressed TCRB transcripts. Profiling relied on immunoSEQ multiplex PCR, and the TCRdb table lists in-frame clones only, not all of them. This sample has 95,000 to 110,000 clones, with 28% found just once. The sample taken for sequencing was central memory CD4+ T cells from blood. The receptors originated from a woman aged 18-29 years with type 1 diabetes.

This clone has only a few counts. The J gene is TRBJ2-1, the V gene TRBV19; D remains unclear. CDR1 is LNHDA, CDR2 SQIVND, per germline (reference sequence). The CDR3 length is 16 residues. V was pared by 5 bases and J by 6 bases, with 20 bases between. CDR3 region: CASSSRSSWKPNEQFF. The CDR3 DNA reads as TGTGCCAGTAGTTCTCGGAGTAGCTGGAAACCCAATGAGCAGTTCTTC.

This chain joins TRBV7-9 and TRBJ1-1, with TRBD1 matching 7 bases. V lost 5 bases to trimming and J lost 3 bases; unmatched junction nucleotides: 12. The CDR3 covers 16 residues. CDR1 and CDR2 from the germline V gene are SEHNR and FQNEAQ (reference sequence). CDR3 DNA: TGTGCCAGCAGCCTAGGGGGCGGGGGCCGGGACACTGAAGCTTTCTTT. Translating gives CASSLGGGGRDTEAFF.

The chain carries TRBV19 and TRBJ1-2, with TRBD1 matching 7 bases. From germline, CDR1 is LNHDA and CDR2 SQIVND (reference sequence). V lost 6 bases, J lost 5 bases, and 15 bases stayed unmatched. CDR3 size: 16 residues. CDR3 DNA: TGTGCCAGTAGCCGGGACAGCCGAACTTTATCTTATGGCTACACCTTC. This gives the protein CASSRDSRTLSYGYTF. Filled out from reference TRBV19 and TRBJ1-2, the complete variable domain reads DGGITQSPKYLFRKEGQNVTLSCEQNLNHDAMYWYRQDPGQGLRLIYYSQIVNDFQKGDIAEGYSVSREKKESFPLTVTSAQKNPTAFYLCASSRDSRTLSYGYTFGSGTRLTVV.

The V gene is TRBV18, the J gene TRBJ2-5; D uncertain. The germline CDR1 and CDR2 sequences are KGHSH and LQKENI. This CDR3 contains 13 residues. V was clipped by 8 bases and J by 4 bases, with 14 bases between them. CDR3 sequence: CASQAGLTETQYF. The CDR3 bases are TGTGCCAGCCAAGCCGGGTTAACAGAGACCCAGTACTTC.

This clone was observed a handful of times. The chain uses TRBV4-3 and TRBJ1-2, with D tentatively TRBD1 (5 bases). The CDR3 consists of 14 residues. Between the trimmed V and J ends, which lost 0 bases and 7 bases, there was a span of 12 bases. Germline loops: CDR1 LGHNA, CDR2 YSLEER. The CDR3 nucleotides read TGCGCCAGCAGCCAAGATGGCCAGGGCTCTGGCTACACCTTC. Residues: CASSQDGQGSGYTF.

This chain uses TRBV5-4 with TRBJ2-7; 10 positions agree with TRBD2. Germline CDR1 is SGHNT and CDR2 is YYREEE (reference sequence). Trimming removed 0 bases from V and 6 bases from J; junction bases left unmatched: 9. This CDR3 has 16 residues. CDR3 loop: CASSLDGPSGRGEQYV. Here the CDR3 DNA reads TGTGCCAGCAGCTTGGACGGGCCTAGCGGGAGAGGCGAGCAGTACGTC.

The CDR3 DNA reads TGTGCCATCCAGGGTTACACTGAAGCTTTCTTT. This translates into CAIQGYTEAFF. The chain is built from TRBV19 and TRBJ1-1, with D possibly matching TRBD1 (5 bases). The CDR3 totals 11 residues. Germline lookup yields CDR1 LNHDA and CDR2 SQIVND (reference sequence). Trimming removed 10 bases at V and 3 bases at J, with 9 bases between.

This clone was observed a few times. V usage is TRBV30 and J usage is TRBJ2-5; 10 positions agree with TRBD1. The CDR3 loop spans 17 amino acids. J gave up 0 bases and V 0 bases, and 7 bases lay outside the gene matches. Germline CDR1 reads GTSNPN; CDR2 reads SVGIG (reference sequence). CDR3 amino acids: CAWSVGTGEGYQETQYF. For the CDR3, the DNA is TGTGCCTGGAGTGTCGGGACAGGGGAGGGCTACCAAGAGACCCAGTACTTC.

This sequence joins TRBV5-1 and TRBJ1-3, with TRBD1 as a possible D gene (5 bases). Trimming stripped 1 base from V and 4 bases from J, with 12 bases between. CDR1 is SGHRS, CDR2 YFSETQ, per germline. The CDR3 length is 15 residues. CDR3 loop: CASSLQGAGGNTIYF. The CDR3, as DNA: TGCGCCAGCAGCTTGCAGGGTGCGGGAGGAAACACCATATATTTT.

This clone was found a few times. This rearrangement joins TRBV30 to TRBJ2-4, with D perhaps matching TRBD2 (5 bases). The CDR3 loop spans 13 amino acids. The germline V gene has CDR1 GTSNPN and CDR2 SVGIG (reference sequence). Trimming removed 1 base at V and 6 bases at J, with 10 bases between. CDR3 bases: TGTGCCTGGAGTGCTACCCGGGGAAACATTCAGTACTTC. It yields the protein CAWSATRGNIQYF. Together with reference TRBV30 and TRBJ2-4, the CDR3 gives the full variable domain: SQTIHQWPATLVQPVGSPLSLECTVEGTSNPNLYWYRQAAGRGLQLLFYSVGIGQISSEVPQNLSASRPQDRQFILSSKKLLLSDSGFYLCAWSATRGNIQYFGAGTRLSVL.

CDR3 protein: CASSPQGQDLEAFF. The CDR3 DNA sequence: TGTGCCAGCTCACCGCAGGGACAAGACCTCGAAGCTTTCTTT. This rearrangement joins TRBV18 to TRBJ1-1; a possible D gene is TRBD1 (6 bases). Deletions cut 3 bases from V and 8 bases from J, with 16 bases between. This CDR3 is 14 amino acids long. The germline CDR1 and CDR2 sequences are KGHSH and LQKENI.

The rearrangement joins TRBV9 to TRBJ1-5; 8 bases fit TRBD1. The CDR3 extends over 15 amino acids. Trimming took 0 bases from V and 4 from J; bases not matched to a gene: 3. Germline V gives CDR1 SGDLS, CDR2 YYNGEE. The CDR3 sequence is CASSVGTGNNQPQHF. The CDR3 coding sequence is TGTGCCAGCAGCGTAGGGACAGGGAATAATCAGCCCCAGCATTTT.

The chain is built from TRBV6-5 and TRBJ2-7; 11 bases align to TRBD2. Germline loops: CDR1 MNHEY, CDR2 SVGAGI. This CDR3 has 14 amino acids. V shed 8 bases, J shed 2 bases, and the junction held 5 bases outside the gene matches. Here the CDR3 reads CASYSGRAPYEQYV. The CDR3 bases are TGTGCCAGCTATAGCGGGAGGGCCCCCTACGAGCAGTACGTC.

Here the CDR3 DNA reads TGCGCCAGCAGGTATCGGGAACTTTACACAGATACGCAGTATTTT. Its protein product is CASRYRELYTDTQYF. The chain combines TRBV5-1 with TRBJ2-3, with a weak D call TRBD2 (5 bases). Deletions cut 5 bases from V and 2 bases from J, with 15 bases between. CDR3 length equals 15 residues. Germline-derived CDR1 and CDR2 are SGHRS and YFSETQ.

The table lists this clone with a few counts. This sequence joins TRBV7-9 and TRBJ2-2; 9 bases match TRBD2. This CDR3 region has 18 residues. J gave up 2 bases and V 4 bases, and 11 bases lay outside the gene matches. The V gene's germline CDR1 is SEHNR and CDR2 FQNEAQ (reference sequence). CDR3 nucleotide sequence: TGTGCCAGCAGCTGGAGAGTCGGGACTAGCCAAAACACCGGGGAGCTGTTTTTT. This gives the protein CASSWRVGTSQNTGELFF.

The rearrangement links TRBV2 to TRBJ2-5; tentatively, D is TRBD1 (6 bases). Germline loops: CDR1 SNHLY, CDR2 FYNNEI. V was cut by 4 bases and J by 4 bases, with 16 bases left in between. This CDR3 has 15 amino acids. Written as DNA, the CDR3 is TGTGCCAGCAGTGGCCAGGCGATCAGGGGAGAGACCCAGTACTTC. Encoded protein: CASSGQAIRGETQYF.

The chain employs TRBV5-1 and TRBJ2-5, with TRBD1 matching over 8 bases. The CDR3 runs 17 residues. The germline V gene has CDR1 SGHRS and CDR2 YFSETQ. After removal of 4 bases from V and 1 base from J, the junction contained 12 bases not matched to a gene. CDR3: CASSLGQGVISQETQYF. The CDR3 bases are TGCGCCAGCAGCCTAGGACAGGGAGTAATAAGCCAAGAGACCCAGTACTTC.

This sequence joins TRBV5-6 and TRBJ2-3; D is possibly TRBD2 (6 bases). Trimming shortened V by 7 bases and J by 0 bases, and 12 bases separated the two germline ends. Looked up from germline, CDR1 is SGHDT and CDR2 is YYEEEE. This CDR3 comprises 14 residues. CDR3 protein: CASRDSPSTDTQYF. Here the CDR3 DNA reads TGTGCCAGCCGGGACTCACCGAGCACAGATACGCAGTATTTT.

The V gene is TRBV5-1, the J gene TRBJ2-3; 8 bases line up with TRBD1. This CDR3 spans 15 amino acids. Germline CDR1 and CDR2: SGHRS and YFSETQ. Trimming cost V 3 bases and J 0 bases; bases outside gene matches: 3. The CDR3 is CASSSTGGSTDTQYF. The CDR3 DNA is TGCGCCAGCAGCTCCACAGGGGGAAGCACAGATACGCAGTATTTT.

The V and J genes are TRBV2 and TRBJ2-3; D is possibly TRBD2 (6 bases). V was cut by 3 bases and J by 2 bases, with 18 bases left in between. Germline values: CDR1 SNHLY, CDR2 FYNNEI. CDR3 length: 17 amino acids. The CDR3 bases are TGTGCCAGCAGTGAGGTAGGGCTAGCGAGGAACACAGATACGCAGTATTTT. Translating gives CASSEVGLARNTDTQYF.

This clone occurred a few times. This specimen includes other DNA sequences encoding the same CDR3. The chain has TRBV27 and TRBJ2-1; D perhaps matches TRBD1 (6 bases). Looked up from germline, CDR1 is MNHEY and CDR2 is SMNVEV (reference sequence). This CDR3 is built from 14 residues. V lost 6 bases and J lost 2, with 11 bases in between. CDR3 protein: CASSVTGTYNEQFF. DNA of the CDR3: TGTGCCAGCAGCGTGACAGGAACCTACAATGAGCAGTTCTTC.

There are a few counts of this clone. The rearrangement links TRBV19 to TRBJ1-5; D not resolved. V lost 10 bases, J lost 0 bases, and 16 bases lay in between. CDR3 length equals 15 residues. Germline loops: CDR1 LNHDA, CDR2 SQIVND (reference sequence). The CDR3 region is CATGRTALSNQPQHF. CDR3 in DNA: TGTGCCACCGGGAGGACCGCCCTTAGCAATCAGCCCCAGCATTTT.

The chain is built from TRBV15 and TRBJ2-2; TRBD1 agrees at 10 bases. Germline CDR1 LNHNV, CDR2 YYDKDF (reference sequence). The CDR3 totals 17 residues. J was trimmed by 5 bases and V by 1 base; bases with no gene match: 7. The CDR3: CATSRGRPGQGTGELFF. The CDR3 DNA is TGTGCCACCAGCAGAGGGAGACCGGGACAGGGGACCGGGGAGCTGTTTTTT.

This clone appeared a few times. The gene calls are TRBV29-1 and TRBJ2-6; no definite D call. The germline CDR1 and CDR2 sequences are SQVTM and ANQGSEA. V lost 7 bases, J lost 0 bases, and 7 bases lay in between. This CDR3 region has 13 residues. Here the CDR3 reads CSGRSSGANVLTF. The CDR3 DNA reads as TGCAGCGGCAGAAGCTCTGGGGCCAACGTCCTGACTTTC.

This clone was picked up a small number of times. The V and J genes are TRBV29-1 and TRBJ1-2, with 7 bases aligning to TRBD1. CDR1 and CDR2 from the germline V gene are SQVTM and ANQGSEA. This CDR3 comprises 13 residues. Trimming cost V 4 bases and J 4 bases; bases outside gene matches: 6. DNA for the CDR3: TGCAGCGTTGCGGGCTACAGGGGCTATGGCTACACCTTC. Amino acids: CSVAGYRGYGYTF.

This clone turned up a few times. The V call is TRBV25-1, the J call TRBJ2-1, with 12 bases matching TRBD2. Germline CDR1 is MGHDK and CDR2 is SYGVNS. CDR3 size: 16 residues. V trimming: 5 bases; J trimming: 4 bases; junction bases outside the gene matches: 6. The CDR3 reads CASSPSGRAGYNEQFF. CDR3 DNA: TGTGCCAGCAGTCCTAGCGGGAGGGCGGGATACAATGAGCAGTTCTTC.

This clone was seen only a few times. V gene TRBV4-3 combines with J gene TRBJ2-3; D not certain. The ends were cut back, 3 bases at V and 2 bases at J, with 3 bases in the middle. Germline V gives CDR1 LGHNA, CDR2 YSLEER. The CDR3 contains 12 residues. DNA for the CDR3: TGCGCCAGCAGCCAGGCCACAGATACGCAGTATTTT. Its translation is CASSQATDTQYF.

V usage is TRBV25-1 and J usage is TRBJ1-2; D ambiguous. V dropped 2 bases and J dropped 4 bases, with 5 bases sitting between them. The CDR3 loop spans 12 amino acids. Germline CDR1 MGHDK, CDR2 SYGVNS. The CDR3 DNA sequence: TGTGCCAGCAGTGAAGCCAGCTATGGCTACACCTTC. Protein product: CASSEASYGYTF.